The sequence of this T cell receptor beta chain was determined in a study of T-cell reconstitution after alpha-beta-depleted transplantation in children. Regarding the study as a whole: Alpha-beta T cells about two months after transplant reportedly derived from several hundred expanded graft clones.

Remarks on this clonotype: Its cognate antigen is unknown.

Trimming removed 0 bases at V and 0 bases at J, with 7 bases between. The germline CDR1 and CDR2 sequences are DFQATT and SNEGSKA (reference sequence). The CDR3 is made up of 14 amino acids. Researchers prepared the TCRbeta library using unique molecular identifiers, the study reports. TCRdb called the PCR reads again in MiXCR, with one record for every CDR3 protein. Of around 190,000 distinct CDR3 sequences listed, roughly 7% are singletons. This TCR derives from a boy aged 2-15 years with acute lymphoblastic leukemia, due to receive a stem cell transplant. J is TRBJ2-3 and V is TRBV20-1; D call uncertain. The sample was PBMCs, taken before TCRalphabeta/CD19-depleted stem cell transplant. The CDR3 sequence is CSARDIRSTDTQYF. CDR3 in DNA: TGCAGTGCTAGAGATATAAGGAGCACAGATACGCAGTATTTT.